Below, 15 T cell receptor beta chains from the same sample are listed, as sequenced in a study of T cell changes during pregnancy in multiple sclerosis. Sequenced by immunoSEQ multiplex PCR; TCRdb stores in-frame clones only, minus some. The table has about 56,000 clones, 90% seen once. The sample in question was peripheral blood, obtained in the first trimester of pregnancy. The receptors derive from a female donor in good health, enrolled as a control in a pregnancy study.

The chain has TRBV19 and TRBJ1-2; TRBD1 agrees at 8 bases. The CDR3 runs to 12 residues. Trimming cost V 7 bases and J 8 bases; bases outside gene matches: 6. CDR1 is LNHDA, CDR2 SQIVND, per germline (reference sequence). CDR3 in DNA: TGTGCCAGTACCCCGACAGGGGTCGGCTACACCTTC. It specifies CASTPTGVGYTF.

The chain is built from TRBV19 and TRBJ1-1; 7 nucleotides align to TRBD1. J lost 3 bases, V lost 6 bases, and 13 bases had no gene match. CDR3 length equals 16 residues. Looked up from germline, CDR1 is LNHDA and CDR2 is SQIVND (reference sequence). Here the CDR3 reads CASSTRQGRYDTEAFF. In nucleotides, the CDR3 is TGTGCCAGTAGCACCCGACAGGGAAGGTACGACACTGAAGCTTTCTTT. The variable domain in full, completed from reference TRBV19 and TRBJ1-1, reads DGGITQSPKYLFRKEGQNVTLSCEQNLNHDAMYWYRQDPGQGLRLIYYSQIVNDFQKGDIAEGYSVSREKKESFPLTVTSAQKNPTAFYLCASSTRQGRYDTEAFFGQGTRLTVV.

The V call is TRBV6-6, the J call TRBJ1-3; 9 bases line up with TRBD1. Germline V gives CDR1 MNHNY, CDR2 SVGAGI (reference sequence). The CDR3 loop spans 15 amino acids. V lost 6 bases and J lost 4; bases outside the gene matches: 7. CDR3 in DNA: TGTGCCAGCAGCCGGGACAGGGTATCCGGAAACACCATATATTTT. This codes for CASSRDRVSGNTIYF.

This chain uses TRBV5-1 with TRBJ2-1, with a weak D call TRBD1 (6 bases). V gave up 0 bases and J gave up 5 bases, with 9 bases separating them. Germline V gives CDR1 SGHRS, CDR2 YFSETQ. CDR3 length equals 14 residues. In DNA form, the CDR3 reads TGCGCCAGCAGCTTGGACAGGGCGGACAATGAGCAGTTCTTC. Protein sequence: CASSLDRADNEQFF.

V is TRBV19 and J is TRBJ1-1, with 7 bases aligning to TRBD1. The CDR3 runs 15 residues. Germline CDR1 and CDR2: LNHDA and SQIVND (reference sequence). Trimming cost V 4 bases and J 0 bases; bases outside gene matches: 5. CDR3 DNA: TGTGCCAGTAGTAGTGGGGACAGCTTGAACACTGAAGCTTTCTTT. Its translation is CASSSGDSLNTEAFF.

The chain employs TRBV6-1 and TRBJ2-3; TRBD1 matches 11 bases. There are 15 residues in the CDR3. Germline CDR1 is MNHNS and CDR2 is SASEGT. Trimming at V came to 2 bases and at J to 5 bases, leaving 3 bases not matched to a gene. In DNA form, the CDR3 reads TGTGCCAGCAGTGAAAGGACAGGGGGCATAGATACGCAGTATTTT. It encodes CASSERTGGIDTQYF.

The chain joins TRBV4-1 to TRBJ2-3; D is perhaps TRBD2 (6 bases). There are 15 residues in the CDR3. V was trimmed by 3 bases and J by 2 bases, leaving 12 bases between them. The germline V gene has CDR1 MGHRA and CDR2 YSYEKL. The CDR3 spells CASSQLGLYTDTQYF. The CDR3 bases are TGCGCCAGCAGCCAGCTAGGACTATACACAGATACGCAGTATTTT.

The chain carries TRBV7-2 and TRBJ2-3; perhaps TRBD2 as D (5 bases). The CDR3 contains 15 residues. Germline CDR1 and CDR2: SGHTA and FQGNSA. Trimming removed 3 bases at V and 3 bases at J, with 13 bases between. CDR3 coding DNA: TGTGCCAGCAGCTTGTCGGGAAGGACTACAGATACGCAGTATTTT. Its protein is CASSLSGRTTDTQYF.

V is TRBV4-2 and J is TRBJ2-7, with 9 bases lining up with TRBD2. Germline V gene sequence: CDR1 LGHNA, CDR2 YNFKEQ. V was pared by 0 bases and J by 3 bases, with 3 bases of the junction left unmatched. The CDR3 has 15 amino acids. The DNA for the CDR3 is TGTGCCAGCAGCCAAGACATAGCGGGAGTCTACGAGCAGTACTTC. Translation gives CASSQDIAGVYEQYF.

The chain has TRBV5-4 and TRBJ2-6, with 14 bases aligning to TRBD2. The germline gives CDR1 SGHNT, CDR2 YYREEE (reference sequence). The trim removed 4 bases at V and 2 bases at J, leaving 2 bases unmatched. The CDR3 runs to 17 residues. The CDR3 region is CASSRLAGGPGANVLTF. As DNA, the CDR3 is TGTGCCAGCAGCCGACTAGCGGGAGGGCCTGGGGCCAACGTCCTGACTTTC.

The J gene is TRBJ1-3, the V gene TRBV6-1; D is perhaps TRBD1 (5 bases). CDR1 and CDR2 from the germline V gene are MNHNS and SASEGT. The CDR3 has 16 residues. V lost 2 bases to trimming and J lost 0 bases, with 11 bases between them. The CDR3 reads CASSERGEVSGNTIYF. The CDR3 coding sequence is TGTGCCAGCAGTGAAAGGGGCGAAGTCTCTGGAAACACCATATATTTT.

The rearrangement uses TRBV6-5 and TRBJ1-4; D unclear. This CDR3 is built from 15 residues. Germline CDR1 MNHEY, CDR2 SVGAGI. Trimming shortened V by 2 bases and J by 7 bases, and 14 bases separated the two germline ends. The DNA of the CDR3 is TGTGCCAGCAGTTACGGGCGGGGAGCAGGTGAAAAACTGTTTTTT. It codes for CASSYGRGAGEKLFF.

This clone was observed a single time. The chain joins TRBV5-1 to TRBJ1-4; 7 nucleotides match TRBD1. Trimming took 0 bases from V and 8 from J; bases not matched to a gene: 10. The CDR3 has 16 amino acids. Germline loops: CDR1 SGHRS, CDR2 YFSETQ. Here the CDR3 reads CASSLAARQGEEKLFF. The DNA for the CDR3 is TGCGCCAGCAGCTTGGCGGCGAGACAGGGTGAGGAAAAACTGTTTTTT. Using reference TRBV5-1 and TRBJ1-4 for the parts outside the CDR3, the full variable domain is KAGVTQTPRYLIKTRGQQVTLSCSPISGHRSVSWYQQTPGQGLQFLFEYFSETQRNKGNFPGRFSGRQFSNSRSEMNVSTLELGDSALYLCASSLAARQGEEKLFFGSGTQLSVL.

CDR3 residues: CASSVLAGNEQFF. CDR3 sequence (DNA): TGTGCCAGCAGCGTCCTTGCGGGGAATGAGCAGTTCTTC. V usage is TRBV9 and J usage is TRBJ2-1, with D tentatively TRBD2 (6 bases). The germline V and J ends were trimmed by 2 bases and 7 bases, with 10 bases remaining between them. Germline V gives CDR1 SGDLS, CDR2 YYNGEE. The length of the CDR3 is 13 residues.

V is TRBV5-1 and J is TRBJ2-1, with D perhaps assigned TRBD1 or TRBD2 (10 bases each). Germline V gene lookup returns CDR1 SGHRS and CDR2 YFSETQ. The CDR3 spans 19 residues. Trimming removed 4 bases from V and 8 bases from J, with 31 bases in between. CDR3 in DNA: TGCGCCAGCAGCCTTCGGACAGGGGGAACTAGCGGGATTAGGTATGAGCAGTTCTTC. This sequence encodes CASSLRTGGTSGIRYEQFF.